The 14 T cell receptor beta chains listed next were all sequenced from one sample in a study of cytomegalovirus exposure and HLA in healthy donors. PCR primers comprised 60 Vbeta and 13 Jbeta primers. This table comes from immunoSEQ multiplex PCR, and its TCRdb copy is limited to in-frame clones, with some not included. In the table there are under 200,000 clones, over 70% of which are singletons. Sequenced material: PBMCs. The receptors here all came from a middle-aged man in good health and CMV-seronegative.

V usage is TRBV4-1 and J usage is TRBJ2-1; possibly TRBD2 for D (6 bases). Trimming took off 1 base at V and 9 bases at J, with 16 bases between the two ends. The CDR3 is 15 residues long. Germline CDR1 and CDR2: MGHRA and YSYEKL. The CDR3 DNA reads TGCGCCAGCAGCCAAGGGTCGGCTATGGGGGGTGAGCAGTTCTTC. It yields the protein CASSQGSAMGGEQFF.

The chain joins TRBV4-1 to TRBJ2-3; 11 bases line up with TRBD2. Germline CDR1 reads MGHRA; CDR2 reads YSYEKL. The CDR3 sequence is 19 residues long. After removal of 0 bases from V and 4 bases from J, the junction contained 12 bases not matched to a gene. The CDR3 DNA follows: TGCGCCAGCAGCCAAGATCGCGATAGCGGGGGGGTGGTAGCAGATACGCAGTATTTT. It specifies CASSQDRDSGGVVADTQYF.

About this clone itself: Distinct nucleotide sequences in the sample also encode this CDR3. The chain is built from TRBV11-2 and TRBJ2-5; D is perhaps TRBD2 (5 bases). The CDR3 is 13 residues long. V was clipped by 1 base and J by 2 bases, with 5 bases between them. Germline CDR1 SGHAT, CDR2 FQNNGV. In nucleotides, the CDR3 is TGTGCCAGCAGCTTAGGGACTCAAGAGACCCAGTACTTC. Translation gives CASSLGTQETQYF. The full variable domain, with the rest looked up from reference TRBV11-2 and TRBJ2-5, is EAGVAQSPRYKIIEKRQSVAFWCNPISGHATLYWYQQILGQGPKLLIQFQNNGVVDDSQLPKDRFSAERLKGVDSTLKIQPAKLEDSAVYLCASSLGTQETQYFGPGTRLLVL.

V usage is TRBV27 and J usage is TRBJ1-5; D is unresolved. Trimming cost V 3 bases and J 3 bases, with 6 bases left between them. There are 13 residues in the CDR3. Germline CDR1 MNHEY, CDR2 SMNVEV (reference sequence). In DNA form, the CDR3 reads TGTGCCAGCAGTTTGGCATTCAATCAGCCCCAGCATTTT. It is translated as CASSLAFNQPQHF.

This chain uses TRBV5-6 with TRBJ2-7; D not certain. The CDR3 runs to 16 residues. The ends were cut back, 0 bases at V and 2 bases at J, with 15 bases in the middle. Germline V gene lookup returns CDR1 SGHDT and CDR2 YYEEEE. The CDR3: CASSLAGRLNTYEQYF. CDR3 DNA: TGTGCCAGCAGCTTGGCGGGTCGCCTTAATACCTACGAGCAGTACTTC.

The CDR3 nucleotides read TGTGCCACGGGGGAGGTTTTCCAGGAGACCCAGTACTTC. It yields the protein CATGEVFQETQYF. This chain links TRBV10-3 with TRBJ2-5; maybe TRBD2 (6 bases). The CDR3 runs 13 residues. Trimming shortened V by 10 bases and J by 5 bases, and 17 bases separated the two germline ends. Germline values: CDR1 ENHRY, CDR2 SYGVKD.

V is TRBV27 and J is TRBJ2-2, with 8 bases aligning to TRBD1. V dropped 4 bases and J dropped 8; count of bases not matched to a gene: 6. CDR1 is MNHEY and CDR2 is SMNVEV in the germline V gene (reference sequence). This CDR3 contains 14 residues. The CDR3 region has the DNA TGTGCCAGCAGTTGGGGCAGGGGGCGAGGGGAGCTGTTTTTT. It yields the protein CASSWGRGRGELFF.

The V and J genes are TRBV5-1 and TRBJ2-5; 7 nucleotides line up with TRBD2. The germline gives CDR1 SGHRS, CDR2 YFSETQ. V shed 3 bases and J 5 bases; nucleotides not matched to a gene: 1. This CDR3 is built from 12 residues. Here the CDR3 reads CASSWGGETQYF. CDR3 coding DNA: TGCGCCAGCAGCTGGGGGGGGGAGACCCAGTACTTC.

CDR3: CASSVRNLQGAALSGANVLTF. The CDR3 bases are TGTGCCAGCAGCGTACGAAACCTCCAGGGGGCCGCCCTCTCTGGGGCCAACGTCCTGACTTTC. The J gene is TRBJ2-6, the V gene TRBV9; 8 bases are a match to TRBD1. The V gene end was trimmed by 1 base and the J gene end by 0 bases; junction bases not matched to a gene: 15. The germline V gene encodes CDR1 SGDLS and CDR2 YYNGEE. The CDR3 length is 21 residues.

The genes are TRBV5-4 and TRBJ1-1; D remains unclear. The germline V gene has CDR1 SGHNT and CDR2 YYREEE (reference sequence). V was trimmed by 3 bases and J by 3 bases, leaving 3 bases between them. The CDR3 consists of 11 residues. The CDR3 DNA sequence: TGTGCCAGCAGCTCCTACACTGAAGCTTTCTTT. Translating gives CASSSYTEAFF.

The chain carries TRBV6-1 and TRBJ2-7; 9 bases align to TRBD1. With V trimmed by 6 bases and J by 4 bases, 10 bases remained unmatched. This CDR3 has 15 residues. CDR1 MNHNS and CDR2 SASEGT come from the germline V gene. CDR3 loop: CASSAMWDRVYEQYF. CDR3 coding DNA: TGTGCCAGCAGCGCGATGTGGGACAGGGTTTACGAGCAGTACTTC.

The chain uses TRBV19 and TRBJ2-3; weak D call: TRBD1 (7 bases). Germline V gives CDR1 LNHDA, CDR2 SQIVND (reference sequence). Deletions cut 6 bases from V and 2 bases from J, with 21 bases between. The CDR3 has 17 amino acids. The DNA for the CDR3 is TGTGCCAGTAGCGACGCGCAGGGGGGAGGTATCACAGATACGCAGTATTTT. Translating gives CASSDAQGGGITDTQYF.

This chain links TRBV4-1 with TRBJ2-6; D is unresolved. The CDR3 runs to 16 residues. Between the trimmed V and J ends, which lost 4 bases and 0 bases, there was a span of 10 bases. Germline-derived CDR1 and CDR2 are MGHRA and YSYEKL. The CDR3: CASSLSGNSGANVLTF. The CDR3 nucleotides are TGCGCCAGCAGCCTCTCTGGCAACTCTGGGGCCAACGTCCTGACTTTC.

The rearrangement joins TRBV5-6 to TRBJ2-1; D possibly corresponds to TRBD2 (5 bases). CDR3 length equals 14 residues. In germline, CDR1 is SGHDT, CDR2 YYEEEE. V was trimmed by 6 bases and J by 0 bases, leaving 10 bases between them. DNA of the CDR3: TGTGCCAGCACCTCTGGGAGCTCCTACAATGAGCAGTTCTTC. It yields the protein CASTSGSSYNEQFF.